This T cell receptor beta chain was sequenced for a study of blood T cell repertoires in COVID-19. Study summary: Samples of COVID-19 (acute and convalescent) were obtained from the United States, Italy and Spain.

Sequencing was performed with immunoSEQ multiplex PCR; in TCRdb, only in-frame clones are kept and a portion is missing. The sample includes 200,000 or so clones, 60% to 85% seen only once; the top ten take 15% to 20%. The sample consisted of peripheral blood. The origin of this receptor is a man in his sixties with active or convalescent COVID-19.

The CDR3, as DNA: TGTGCCAGCAGCCCTCTCGGTGGTACCGGGGAGCTGTTTTTT. Protein: CASSPLGGTGELFF. This sequence joins TRBV5-6 and TRBJ2-2; D remains ambiguous. The CDR3 is made up of 14 amino acids. Germline CDR1 reads SGHDT; CDR2 reads YYEEEE. V was pared by 4 bases and J by 5 bases, with 12 bases between. Based on the CDR3 plus reference TRBV5-6 and TRBJ2-2, the full variable domain is DAGVTQSPTHLIKTRGQQVTLRCSPKSGHDTVSWYQQALGQGPQFIFQYYEEEERQRGNFPDRFSGHQFPNYSSELNVNALLLGDSALYLCASSPLGGTGELFFGEGSRLTVL.